Shown below are 17 T cell receptor beta chains from a single sample sequenced in a study of T cells in Graves' hyperthyroidism and ophthalmopathy. Amplification yielded TCR beta CDR3 regions, with RNA transcripts as the source. The study used the HTBI primer set for a first-round RT-PCR of the TCR CDR3. Using its own MiXCR run on the multiplex PCR reads, TCRdb lists one record per CDR3 protein. The profile shows about 500,000 distinct CDR3 sequences, 16% of them singletons. The sample consisted of blood. These receptors originate from a woman aged 18-29 years with Graves' hyperthyroidism.

A remark on this clonotype: Germline is not matched at one junction end, which may reflect a read error. The chain is built from TRBV2 and TRBJ2-7, with 9 bases identical to TRBD2. This CDR3 contains 16 residues. CDR1 SNHLY and CDR2 FYNNEI come from the germline V gene. The CDR3 DNA sequence: TGTGCCAGCGGTGAGGGGGGCGGGGGGGCGTCCTACGAGCAGTACTTC. Translating gives CASGEGGGGASYEQYF.

This clonotype was seen a handful of times. The chain employs TRBV7-2 and TRBJ2-7; no reliable D call. V was shortened by 5 bases and J by 3 bases, with 20 bases between the two germline ends. The germline CDR1 and CDR2 sequences are SGHTA and FQGNSA. The CDR3 sequence is 16 residues long. In nucleotides, the CDR3 is TGTGCCAGCAGCCAACCCAGGCAGGTTAAGGTCTACGAGCAGTACTTC. Amino acid sequence: CASSQPRQVKVYEQYF.

The sample holds a few counts of this clonotype. The gene calls are TRBV12-3 or TRBV12-4 and TRBJ1-6, with a weak D call TRBD1 (5 bases). Trimming removed 6 bases from V and 11 bases from J, with 11 bases in between. The CDR3 contains 12 residues. Here the CDR3 DNA reads TGTGCCAGCAGCTCTGCAGGGCCACCCCTCCACTTT. It translates to CASSSAGPPLHF.

The V call is TRBV12-3 or TRBV12-4, the J call TRBJ1-2, with D possibly TRBD1 on 6 matching bases. The CDR3 runs 15 residues. V was trimmed by 5 bases and J by 5 bases, leaving 18 bases between them. CDR3 protein: CASSLRRGAGYGYTF. In DNA form, the CDR3 reads TGTGCCAGCAGTCTTAGGAGGGGGGCAGGATATGGCTACACCTTC.

This clonotype was picked up many times. This sequence joins TRBV7-2 and TRBJ1-5, with D uncertain. The germline gives CDR1 SGHTA, CDR2 FQGNSA. V was pared by 2 bases and J by 6 bases, with 11 bases between. This CDR3 contains 14 residues. The CDR3 spells CASSLMGLGQPQHF. CDR3 sequence (DNA): TGTGCCAGCAGCTTAATGGGGTTGGGTCAGCCCCAGCATTTT. The entire variable domain, with the rest obtained from reference TRBV7-2 and TRBJ1-5, is as follows: GAGVSQSPSNKVTEKGKDVELRCDPISGHTALYWYRQSLGQGLEFLIYFQGNSAPDKSGLPSDRFSAERTGGSVSTLTIQRTQQEDSAVYLCASSLMGLGQPQHFGDGTRLSIL.

This clonotype was counted between two and nine times. The rearrangement links TRBV6-1 to TRBJ2-5; 13 nucleotides line up with TRBD2. Per germline, CDR1 MNHNS and CDR2 SASEGT. The CDR3 is 15 residues long. With V trimmed by 6 bases and J by 2 bases, 3 bases remained unmatched. The CDR3 DNA reads TGTGCCAGCAGACTAGCGGGAGGGCTACAAGAGACCCAGTACTTC. Translated: CASRLAGGLQETQYF.

The sample holds many counts of this clonotype. The V call is TRBV12-3 or TRBV12-4, the J call TRBJ2-7; weak D call: TRBD1 (6 bases). This CDR3 is built from 15 residues. Trimming shortened V by 8 bases and J by 1 base, and 18 bases separated the two germline ends. CDR3 in amino acids: CASQGRAGRSYEQYF. CDR3 nucleotide sequence: TGTGCCAGCCAGGGGCGGGCAGGTCGTTCCTACGAGCAGTACTTC.

Many counts were recorded for this clonotype. This chain links TRBV24-1 with TRBJ2-5; D call uncertain. The CDR3 runs to 13 residues. V lost 0 bases and J lost 3, with 4 bases in between. Germline loops: CDR1 KGHDR, CDR2 SFDVKD. The CDR3 region is CATSDLREETQYF. In DNA form, the CDR3 reads TGTGCCACCAGTGATTTGCGCGAAGAGACCCAGTACTTC.

The rearrangement links TRBV12-5 to TRBJ2-2; the D gene is possibly TRBD1 (6 bases). V was shortened by 6 bases and J by 5 bases, with 10 bases between the two germline ends. Germline loops: CDR1 LGHNT, CDR2 FRNRAP. This CDR3 has 13 amino acids. The CDR3 coding sequence is TGTGCTAGTGGCTACAGGGTTACCGGGGAGCTGTTTTTT. Translating it yields CASGYRVTGELFF.

This clonotype was seen at least ten times. The chain couples TRBV5-1 to TRBJ2-7, with 9 bases identical to TRBD1. V shed 4 bases and J 7 bases; nucleotides not matched to a gene: 18. The CDR3 is 17 residues long. The germline V gene encodes CDR1 SGHRS and CDR2 YFSETQ. The CDR3 coding sequence is TGCGCCAGCAGCGGCGGACAGGGGAAGACCGGGTATTTTGAGCAGTACTTC. This codes for CASSGGQGKTGYFEQYF.

This clonotype was recorded at least ten times. The J gene is TRBJ1-1, the V gene TRBV5-1; 11 positions agree with TRBD1. Per germline, CDR1 SGHRS and CDR2 YFSETQ. The ends lost 4 bases at V and 6 bases at J; junction bases unmatched: 11. The CDR3 runs 16 residues. The CDR3 region has the DNA TGCGCCAGCAGCCGGACAGGGGGCGAATGGTCCTCTGAAGCTTTCTTT. Protein product: CASSRTGGEWSSEAFF.

This clonotype was found a few times. The V and J genes are TRBV7-9 and TRBJ1-6, with D uncertain. There are 14 residues in the CDR3. V lost 3 bases and J 5 bases, leaving 8 bases between the germline ends. Germline V gene sequence: CDR1 SEHNR, CDR2 FQNEAQ (reference sequence). This CDR3 reads CASSFLGNNSPLHF. Written as DNA, the CDR3 is TGTGCCAGCAGCTTTTTAGGGAATAATTCACCCCTCCACTTT.

This clonotype was found a few times. This rearrangement joins TRBV6-1 to TRBJ1-6; D remains unclear. CDR3 length: 14 residues. Germline loops: CDR1 MNHNS, CDR2 SASEGT. The V and J ends lost 2 bases and 14 bases respectively, with 16 bases between them. Written as DNA, the CDR3 is TGTGCCAGCAGTGAAATGAGCCAATATATAACCCTCCACTTT. This sequence encodes CASSEMSQYITLHF.

On this clonotype: A much larger clone is a single base away; this may be a read error. The chain joins TRBV12-3 or TRBV12-4 to TRBJ1-5; D ambiguous. The CDR3 runs 13 residues. Written as DNA, the CDR3 is TGTGCCAGCACCGTCTATAGCGATCAGCCCCAGCATTTT. Translation gives CASTVYSDQPQHF.

This clonotype has ten or more counts. The chain employs TRBV12-3 or TRBV12-4 and TRBJ2-7; TRBD1 aligns across 7 bases. After removal of 5 bases from V and 0 bases from J, the junction contained 7 bases not matched to a gene. The CDR3 is 15 residues long. CDR3 protein: CASSPRDSNSYEQYF. CDR3 DNA sequence: TGTGCCAGCAGTCCCCGGGACAGCAACTCCTACGAGCAGTACTTC.

This clonotype has a count of ten or more. V is TRBV5-1 and J is TRBJ2-7; TRBD2 aligns across 14 bases. The germline V gene encodes CDR1 SGHRS and CDR2 YFSETQ. The ends lost 4 bases at V and 3 bases at J; junction bases unmatched: 6. The CDR3 loop spans 16 amino acids. The chain's CDR3 is CASSLPGLAGGYEQYF. The CDR3 nucleotides are TGCGCCAGCAGCCTCCCAGGACTAGCGGGAGGCTACGAGCAGTACTTC.

This clonotype has a count of ten or more. V and J are TRBV4-1 and TRBJ2-3, with 11 bases identical to TRBD1. CDR1 and CDR2 (germline): MGHRA, YSYEKL. The CDR3 extends over 14 amino acids. J lost 4 bases, V lost 8 bases, and 5 bases had no gene match. Here the CDR3 reads CASRDRGDADTQYF. Here the CDR3 DNA reads TGCGCCAGCCGGGACAGGGGGGACGCAGATACGCAGTATTTT.